This TCR beta chain emerged from a study of blood T cell repertoires in COVID-19. The sample holds one count of this clone. The sample has other DNA sequences that encode this CDR3 too. In the study's own analysis: Reference gene primer amplification yielded estimated nucleated cell counts. TCRdb's table, derived via immunoSEQ multiplex PCR, lists solely in-frame clones and lacks some. From that table come the V and J calls and clone size; the DNA was used to work out D and trimming. The sample carries tens of thousands of clones, about 80% recorded once. Trimming removed 4 bases from V and 7 bases from J; junction bases left unmatched: 3. CDR3 length: 14 amino acids. Per the germline V gene, CDR1 is KGHSH and CDR2 is LQKENI.

The source is a man in his 70s with acute or convalescent COVID-19. The sequencing input was peripheral blood. The genes are TRBV18 and TRBJ1-6; 8 bases agree with TRBD1. The CDR3 region is CASSLGQENSPLHF. The CDR3 region has the DNA TGTGCCAGCTCACTGGGACAGGAAAATTCACCCCTCCACTTT. The full variable domain, completed using reference TRBV18 and TRBJ1-6, is NAGVMQNPRHLVRRRGQEARLRCSPMKGHSHVYWYRQLPEEGLKFMVYLQKENIIDESGMPKERFSAEFPKEGPSILRIQQVVRGDSAAYFCASSLGQENSPLHFGNGTRLTVT.